What follows describes a single T cell receptor (beta chain). Its antigen is not yet known. The record has no base qualities; no much larger clone is one base away. CDR3 length: 18 amino acids, cysteine to phenylalanine. The entry retains the CDR3 DNA only, 54 bases that are in frame from base 1. Trimming removed 5 bases from V and 1 base from J; the gene matches leave 7 bases unexplained. Based on the germline V gene (reference sequence), the CDR1 and CDR2 sequences are SEHNR and FQNEAQ. The sample comes from a study of blood T cells in healthy people across ages (dated by TCRdb to the mid-2010s). Concerning the study at large: In model experiments, template switching captured roughly one uniquely barcoded TCR beta cDNA molecule for every two T cells. Age-related changes in TCR beta repertoire diversity were measured in the study by deep sequencing normalized with unique cDNA molecular identifiers. For two donors (one aged 18 to 29 and one aged 80 or older), the study analyzed two additional independent replicas of 1 million unique cDNA reads from the same blood draw. To avoid experimental bias, donors of different ages were spread randomly across the sequencing lanes. The donors were split into four age groups: young (average approximately 16 years), middle-aged (about 40), aged (roughly 68) and long-lived (over 80). Broader findings and caveats from the paper: Bulk unsorted PBMC profiling prevented conclusive comparison of naive and antigen-experienced compartments. Donor CMV infection status was unknown, potentially confounding age-related changes in expanded clonotypes. Compared with the aged group, the long-lived group had more naive CD4+ T cells, fewer expanded clones and increased TCR diversity, a pattern suggesting age selection. As age increased, observed TCR beta diversity per million T cells dropped in a roughly linear way, and a significant reduction was already evident by age roughly 40. Estimates of total diversity based on one million sequenced T cells were considered lower bounds and underestimates. Observed TCR beta diversity correlated strongly with the percentage of naive T cells measured by flow cytometry.

Library prep was done by 5' RACE. Sequenced using an Illumina HiSeq 2500. The second PCR ran for roughly 6 to 11 cycles and used a J-beta primer mix along with a sample-barcoded 5' primer. A template-switch 5' adaptor carrying 12 random nucleotides introduced a unique molecular identifier onto each TCR beta cDNA molecule. At least 2.5 million CDR3-containing paired-end reads were obtained from each sample. The Mint cDNA synthesis kit, primed by a TRBC-specific oligonucleotide, was used to synthesize first-strand cDNA from all RNA. Following uracil-DNA glycosylase treatment, all cDNA underwent a first 18-cycle PCR with the universal primers M1SS and BC2_uni_R. In the source study's methods: For normalization, 1 million high-quality reads were randomly selected from each sample, with every read carrying a distinct molecular identifier. Reads sharing molecular identifiers were discarded rather than binned into consensus sequences. CDR3 identification, clonotype clustering and error correction used MiTCR with a Q25 quality threshold and the strictest error-elimination algorithm. A nonparametric unseen species model using Euler transformation provided a lower-bound estimate of total TCR beta diversity. TCRdb reprocessing: public reads trimmed at Q25 with fastp, clones called with MiXCR, in-frame beta chains kept. Each entry merges the rows of one CDR3 protein and shows their most common DNA and genes. TCRdb, rather than the study authors, made the V and J calls. This sample is represented by approximately 800,000 distinct CDR3 sequences; roughly 46% of them were singletons. 15% to 20% of the sample is held by the ten biggest clonotypes.

Systemically healthy Caucasian individuals from Russia, some 38 in total and aged about 6 to 90 years, were included as donors. Around 10 milliliters of peripheral blood were drawn from each donor into EDTA-treated Vacutainer tubes. PBMCs were isolated by Ficoll-Paque density-gradient centrifugation, with at least 6.5 million obtained per sample. Trizol reagent was used to extract total RNA from PBMCs, with at least 5.5 micrograms per sample. The percentages of naive CD45RAhigh/CD27high T cells were determined by flow cytometry on a PBMC aliquot from every donor. This receptor was taken from a man at least 80 years old in good health. The rearrangement joined TRBV7-9 to TRBJ2-2; 13 bases in the junction line up with TRBD2. Sequences were obtained from blood. CDR3 region: CASSATGTSGKNTGELFF. DNA sequence: TGTGCCAGCAGCGCGACCGGGACTAGCGGGAAGAACACCGGGGAGCTGTTTTTT.